This T cell receptor (beta chain) came from a study of cytomegalovirus exposure and HLA in healthy donors. Study as a whole: Samples from HLA-typed donors yielded some 85 million unique TCRs in an early data release.

With 60 Vbeta and 13 Jbeta primers, the PCR was carried out. Here immunoSEQ multiplex PCR was the method, and the copy in TCRdb shows in-frame clones only, minus some. The sample lists around 150,000 clones; roughly 70% were seen once. With 6 bases removed from V and 6 bases from J, the gap between germline ends came to 11 bases. Germline V gene data show CDR1 as MNHNY and CDR2 as SVGAGI (reference sequence). The CDR3 loop spans 13 amino acids. The sample was PBMCs. This chain links TRBV6-6 with TRBJ1-4, with D possibly being TRBD1 (6 bases). The sequence came from a woman aged 25 to 45 in good health and CMV-seronegative. CDR3 protein: CASRPGQYEKLFF. CDR3 coding DNA: TGTGCCAGCAGACCCGGACAGTATGAAAAACTGTTTTTT.